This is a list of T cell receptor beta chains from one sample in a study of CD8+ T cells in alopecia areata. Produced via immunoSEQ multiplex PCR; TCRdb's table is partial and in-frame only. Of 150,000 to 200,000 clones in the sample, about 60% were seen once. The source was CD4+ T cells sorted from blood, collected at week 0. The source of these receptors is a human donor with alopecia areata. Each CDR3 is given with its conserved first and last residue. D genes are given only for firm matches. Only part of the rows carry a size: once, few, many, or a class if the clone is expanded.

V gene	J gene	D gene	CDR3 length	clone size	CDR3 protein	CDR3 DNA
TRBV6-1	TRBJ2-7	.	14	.	CASSELGQIYEQYF	TGTGCCAGCAGTGAACTCGGACAGATATACGAGCAGTACTTC
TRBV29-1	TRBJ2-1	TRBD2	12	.	CSVEVGGNEQFF	TGCAGCGTTGAGGTCGGGGGGAATGAGCAGTTCTTC
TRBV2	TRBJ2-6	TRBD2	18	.	CASSFQRGILSGANVLTF	TGTGCCAGCAGTTTTCAGCGGGGGATCCTCTCTGGGGCCAACGTCCTGACTTTC
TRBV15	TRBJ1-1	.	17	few	CATSRDMWQGKNTEAFF	TGTGCCACCAGCAGAGATATGTGGCAGGGAAAGAACACTGAAGCTTTCTTT
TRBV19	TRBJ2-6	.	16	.	CASSLTGLSGANVLTF	TGTGCCAGTAGCCTCACAGGGCTCTCTGGGGCCAACGTCCTGACTTTC
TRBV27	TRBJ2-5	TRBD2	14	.	CASSRTSGGKTQYF	TGTGCCAGCAGTAGGACTAGCGGGGGAAAGACCCAGTACTTC
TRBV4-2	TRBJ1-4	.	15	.	CASSQDRGDNEKLFF	TGTGCCAGCAGCCAAGATCGGGGTGATAATGAAAAACTGTTTTTT
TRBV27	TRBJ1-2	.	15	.	CASSLSWAPNYGYTF	TGTGCCAGCAGTTTATCTTGGGCTCCTAACTATGGCTACACCTTC
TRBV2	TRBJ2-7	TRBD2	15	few	CASSSLGRGSDEQYF	TGTGCCAGCTCCTCTCTAGGGCGGGGGAGCGACGAGCAGTACTTC
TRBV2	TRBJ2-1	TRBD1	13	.	CASQGQPHVEQFF	TGTGCCAGCCAGGGACAGCCTCACGTTGAGCAGTTCTTC
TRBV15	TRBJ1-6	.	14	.	CATSKWKQDSPLHF	TGTGCCACCAGCAAATGGAAACAGGATTCACCCCTCCACTTT
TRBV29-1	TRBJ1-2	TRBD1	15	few	CSVERRTGEGHGYTF	TGCAGCGTTGAGAGGAGGACAGGGGAGGGGCATGGCTACACCTTC
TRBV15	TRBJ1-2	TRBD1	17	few	CATSRGKGTVSNYGYTF	TGTGCCACCAGCAGGGGAAAGGGGACAGTATCTAACTATGGCTACACCTTC
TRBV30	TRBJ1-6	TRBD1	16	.	CAWTAEGQGIRLPLHF	TGTGCCTGGACGGCGGAGGGACAGGGAATAAGGTTGCCCCTCCACTTT
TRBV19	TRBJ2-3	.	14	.	CASSRGDFTDTQYF	TGTGCCAGTAGTAGGGGGGACTTCACAGATACGCAGTATTTT
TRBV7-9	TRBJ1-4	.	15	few	CASSLDQSWGEKLFF	TGTGCCAGCAGCTTAGACCAGAGCTGGGGTGAAAAACTGTTTTTT
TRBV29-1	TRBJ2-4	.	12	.	CSVETDPPYLYF	TGCAGCGTTGAAACAGACCCCCCATATCTGTACTTC
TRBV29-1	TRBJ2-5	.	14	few	CSVEDRRLAETQYF	TGCAGCGTTGAAGATCGTCGTCTCGCGGAGACCCAGTACTTC
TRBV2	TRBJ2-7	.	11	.	CASSENYEQYF	TGTGCCAGCAGTGAAAACTACGAGCAGTACTTC
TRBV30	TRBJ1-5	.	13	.	CAWSESWGQPQHF	TGTGCCTGGAGTGAATCTTGGGGTCAGCCCCAGCATTTT
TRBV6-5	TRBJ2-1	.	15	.	CASSPGTAGPNEQFF	TGTGCCAGCAGCCCCGGGACGGCCGGTCCAAATGAGCAGTTCTTC
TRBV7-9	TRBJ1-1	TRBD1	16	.	CASSIIRDRAITEAFF	TGTGCCAGCAGCATTATCCGGGACAGGGCCATCACTGAAGCTTTCTTT
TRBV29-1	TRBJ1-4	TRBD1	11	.	CSVVRGEKLFF	TGCAGCGTTGTCAGGGGGGAAAAACTGTTTTTT
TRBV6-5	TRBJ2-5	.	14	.	CASIGMGLGEAQYF	TGTGCCAGCATAGGGATGGGGTTGGGAGAGGCCCAGTACTTC
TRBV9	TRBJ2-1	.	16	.	CASSVGNGVVSNEQFF	TGTGCCAGCAGCGTAGGGAACGGGGTCGTCAGCAATGAGCAGTTCTTC
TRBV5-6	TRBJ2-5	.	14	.	CASSLPGAKETQYF	TGTGCCAGCAGCTTACCCGGGGCAAAGGAGACCCAGTACTTC
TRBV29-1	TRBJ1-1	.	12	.	CSVSRSNTEAFF	TGCAGCGTTTCAAGGAGTAACACTGAAGCTTTCTTT
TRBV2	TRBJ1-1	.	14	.	CASRNFGGGTEAFF	TGTGCCAGCAGGAACTTTGGTGGGGGCACTGAAGCTTTCTTT
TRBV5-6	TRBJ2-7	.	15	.	CASSGVGTPPYEQYF	TGTGCCAGCAGCGGGGTGGGGACACCACCCTACGAGCAGTACTTC
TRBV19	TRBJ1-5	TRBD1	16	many	CASSIPTGQINQPQHF	TGTGCCAGTAGTATACCGACGGGACAGATAAATCAGCCCCAGCATTTT
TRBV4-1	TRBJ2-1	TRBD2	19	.	CASSQGTSGGLSSYNEQFF	TGCGCCAGCAGCCAAGGGACTAGCGGGGGCCTGAGCTCCTACAATGAGCAGTTCTTC
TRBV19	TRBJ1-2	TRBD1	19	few	CASSPTMPGQLRGLYGYTF	TGTGCCAGTAGTCCAACAATGCCGGGACAGTTGAGGGGTCTCTATGGCTACACCTTC
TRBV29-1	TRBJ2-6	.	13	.	CSVRSSGANVLTF	TGCAGCGTTAGGAGCTCTGGGGCCAACGTCCTGACTTTC
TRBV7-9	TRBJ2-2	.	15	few	CASSRSRGNTGELFF	TGTGCCAGCAGCCGTTCGAGGGGAAACACCGGGGAGCTGTTTTTT
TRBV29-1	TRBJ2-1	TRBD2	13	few	CSVAPLAGFEQFF	TGCAGCGTTGCGCCCCTAGCGGGGTTCGAGCAGTTCTTC
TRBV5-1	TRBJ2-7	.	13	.	CASSWVGGYEQYF	TGCGCCAGCAGCTGGGTCGGGGGCTACGAGCAGTACTTC
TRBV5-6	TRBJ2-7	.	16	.	CASSLLVGVPIYEQYF	TGTGCCAGCAGCTTGCTGGTAGGTGTGCCGATCTACGAGCAGTACTTC
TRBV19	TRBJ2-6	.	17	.	CASSRGDTSSGANVLTF	TGTGCCAGTAGTAGGGGAGACACCTCCTCTGGGGCCAACGTCCTGACTTTC
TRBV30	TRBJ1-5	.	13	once	CAWSRESNQPQHF	TGTGCCTGGAGTCGGGAGAGCAATCAGCCCCAGCATTTT
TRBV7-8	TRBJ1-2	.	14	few	CASSSIGRDYGYTF	TGTGCCAGCAGCTCAATAGGTCGGGACTATGGCTACACCTTC
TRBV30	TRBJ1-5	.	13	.	CAWSRGSNQPQHF	TGTGCCTGGAGCAGGGGAAGCAATCAGCCCCAGCATTTT
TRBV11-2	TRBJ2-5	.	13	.	CASSPVYQETQYF	TGTGCCAGCAGCCCGGTGTACCAAGAGACCCAGTACTTC
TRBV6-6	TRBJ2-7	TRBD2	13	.	CASTSGGFDEQYF	TGTGCCAGCACTAGCGGGGGGTTTGACGAGCAGTACTTC
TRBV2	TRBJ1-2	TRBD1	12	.	CASSSTGDGYTF	TGTGCCAGCAGTTCGACAGGGGATGGCTACACCTTC
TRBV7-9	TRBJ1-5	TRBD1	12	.	CASRQGDQPQHF	TGTGCCAGCCGACAGGGGGACCAGCCCCAGCATTTT
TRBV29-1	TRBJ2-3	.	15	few	CSVEWSMLSTDTQYF	TGCAGCGTTGAATGGTCGATGCTCAGCACAGATACGCAGTATTTT
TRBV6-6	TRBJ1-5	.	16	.	CASRARSGLPSEPQHF	TGTGCCAGCAGGGCGCGCTCGGGACTCCCGTCCGAGCCCCAGCATTTT
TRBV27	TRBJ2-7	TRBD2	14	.	CASSLLAGVYEQYF	TGTGCCAGCAGTTTATTAGCGGGGGTTTACGAGCAGTACTTC
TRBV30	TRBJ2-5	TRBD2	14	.	CAWSSGTSGETQYF	TGTGCCTGGAGTTCCGGGACTAGCGGGGAGACCCAGTACTTC
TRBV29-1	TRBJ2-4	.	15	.	CSVEEHSFGKNIQYF	TGCAGCGTTGAAGAGCACAGCTTCGGGAAAAACATTCAGTACTTC
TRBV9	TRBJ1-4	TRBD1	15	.	CASSFMTGGKEKLFF	TGTGCCAGCAGCTTTATGACAGGGGGCAAAGAAAAACTGTTTTTT
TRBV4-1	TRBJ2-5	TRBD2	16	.	CASSSGLAGLQETQYF	TGCGCCAGCAGTTCCGGACTAGCGGGACTCCAAGAGACCCAGTACTTC
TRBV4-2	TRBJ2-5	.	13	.	CASSPSAGETQYF	TGTGCCAGCAGCCCTTCCGCAGGAGAGACCCAGTACTTC
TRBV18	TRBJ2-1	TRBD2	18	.	CASSPPGLAGGPYNEQFF	TGTGCCAGCTCACCACCGGGACTAGCGGGGGGGCCATACAATGAGCAGTTCTTC
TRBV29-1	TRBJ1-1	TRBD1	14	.	CSVESGQGAAEAFF	TGCAGCGTTGAATCTGGACAGGGCGCGGCTGAAGCTTTCTTT
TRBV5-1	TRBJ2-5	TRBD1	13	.	CATRQGLQETQYF	TGCGCCACCAGACAGGGTCTCCAAGAGACCCAGTACTTC